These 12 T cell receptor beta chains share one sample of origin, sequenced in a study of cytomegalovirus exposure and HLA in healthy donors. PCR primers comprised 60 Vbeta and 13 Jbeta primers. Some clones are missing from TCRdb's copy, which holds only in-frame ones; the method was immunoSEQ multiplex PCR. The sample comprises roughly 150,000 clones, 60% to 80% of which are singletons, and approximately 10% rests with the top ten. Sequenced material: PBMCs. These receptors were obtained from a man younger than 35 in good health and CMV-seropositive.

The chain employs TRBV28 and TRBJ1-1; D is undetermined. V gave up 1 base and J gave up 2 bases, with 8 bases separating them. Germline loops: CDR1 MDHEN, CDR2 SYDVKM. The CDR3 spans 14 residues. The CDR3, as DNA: TGTGCCAGCAGTTTATCCACAGCTAACACTGAAGCTTTCTTT. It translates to CASSLSTANTEAFF.

CDR3 sequence reads: CASSLKSRGYTGELFF. The CDR3 DNA sequence: TGTGCCAGCAGCTTGAAGTCCAGGGGGTACACCGGGGAGCTGTTTTTT. The chain links TRBV11-3 to TRBJ2-2; TRBD1 agrees at 7 bases. This CDR3 contains 16 residues. Germline V gene lookup returns CDR1 SGHNT and CDR2 YENEEA. The J segment lost 3 bases and the V segment lost 3 bases, leaving 7 bases of the junction unmatched.

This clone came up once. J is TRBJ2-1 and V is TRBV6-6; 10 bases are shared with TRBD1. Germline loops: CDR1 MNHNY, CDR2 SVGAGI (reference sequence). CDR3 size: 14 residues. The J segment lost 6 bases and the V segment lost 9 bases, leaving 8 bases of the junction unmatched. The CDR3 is CASETGTGVNEQFF. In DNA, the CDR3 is TGTGCCAGTGAGACCGGGACAGGGGTCAATGAGCAGTTCTTC.

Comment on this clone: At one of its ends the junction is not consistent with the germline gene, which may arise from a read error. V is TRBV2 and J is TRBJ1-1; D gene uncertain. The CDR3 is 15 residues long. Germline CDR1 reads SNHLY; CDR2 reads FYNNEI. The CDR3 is CPSSDQGSMNTEAFF. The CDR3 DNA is TGTCCCAGCAGCGACCAAGGGAGTATGAACACTGAAGCTTTCTTT.

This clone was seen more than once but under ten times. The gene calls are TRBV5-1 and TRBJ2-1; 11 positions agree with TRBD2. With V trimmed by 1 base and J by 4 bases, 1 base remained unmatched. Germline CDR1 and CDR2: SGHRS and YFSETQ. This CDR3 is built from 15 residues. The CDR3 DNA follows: TGCGCCAGCAGCTTGACTAGCGGGAGTTACAATGAGCAGTTCTTC. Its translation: CASSLTSGSYNEQFF.

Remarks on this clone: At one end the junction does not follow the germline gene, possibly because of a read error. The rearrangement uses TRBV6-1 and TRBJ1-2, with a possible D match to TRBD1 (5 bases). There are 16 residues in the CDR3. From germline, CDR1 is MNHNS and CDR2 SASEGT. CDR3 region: CASSKAAGGGPRGYTF. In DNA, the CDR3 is TGTGCCAGCAGTAAAGCGGCCGGGGGAGGCCCCCGGGGCTACACCTTC.

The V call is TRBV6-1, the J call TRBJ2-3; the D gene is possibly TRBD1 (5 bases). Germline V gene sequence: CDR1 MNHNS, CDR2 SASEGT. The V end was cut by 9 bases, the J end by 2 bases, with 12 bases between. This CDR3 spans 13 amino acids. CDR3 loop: CASGRVLTDTQYF. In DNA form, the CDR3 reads TGTGCCAGTGGCAGGGTACTCACAGATACGCAGTATTTT.

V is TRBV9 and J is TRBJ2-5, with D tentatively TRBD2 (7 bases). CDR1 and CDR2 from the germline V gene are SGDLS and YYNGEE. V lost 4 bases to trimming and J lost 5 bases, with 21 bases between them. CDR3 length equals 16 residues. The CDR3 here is CASSQVGGGPYETQYF. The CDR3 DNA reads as TGTGCCAGCAGCCAAGTAGGGGGAGGGCCTTATGAGACCCAGTACTTC.

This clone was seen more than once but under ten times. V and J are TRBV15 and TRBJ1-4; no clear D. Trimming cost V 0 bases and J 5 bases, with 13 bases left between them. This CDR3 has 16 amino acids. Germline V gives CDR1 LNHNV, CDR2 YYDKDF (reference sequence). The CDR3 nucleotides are TGTGCCACCAGCAGAGATCGGGGAGCGGGCAATGAAAAACTGTTTTTT. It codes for CATSRDRGAGNEKLFF.

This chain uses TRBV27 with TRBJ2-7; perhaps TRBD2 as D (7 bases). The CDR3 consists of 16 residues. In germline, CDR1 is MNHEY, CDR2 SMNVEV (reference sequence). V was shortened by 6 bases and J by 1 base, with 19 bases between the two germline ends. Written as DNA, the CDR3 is TGTGCCAGCAGCTCAGGGAGGGGGACAAGTTCCTACGAGCAGTACTTC. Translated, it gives CASSSGRGTSSYEQYF.

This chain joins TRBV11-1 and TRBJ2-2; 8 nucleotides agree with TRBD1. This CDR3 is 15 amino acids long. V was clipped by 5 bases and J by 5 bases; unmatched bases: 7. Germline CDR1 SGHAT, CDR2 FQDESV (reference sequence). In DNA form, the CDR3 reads TGTGCCAGCAGCCCGGACAGGGCGGGGACCGGGGAGCTGTTTTTT. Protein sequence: CASSPDRAGTGELFF. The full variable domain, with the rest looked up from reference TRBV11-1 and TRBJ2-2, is EAEVAQSPRYKITEKSQAVAFWCDPISGHATLYWYRQILGQGPELLVQFQDESVVDDSQLPKDRFSAERLKGVDSTLKIQPAELGDSAMYLCASSPDRAGTGELFFGEGSRLTVL.

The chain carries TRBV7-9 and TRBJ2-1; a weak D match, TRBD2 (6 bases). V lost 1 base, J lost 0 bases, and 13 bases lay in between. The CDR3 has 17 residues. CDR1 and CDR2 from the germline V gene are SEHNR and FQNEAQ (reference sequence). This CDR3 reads CASSLVGSGSSYNEQFF. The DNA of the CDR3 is TGTGCCAGCAGCTTAGTTGGTAGCGGCAGCTCCTACAATGAGCAGTTCTTC.